In this sample, the clone carrying this TCR beta chain turned up many times. The target antigen is unknown. This entry is derived from a study of metastatic and nonmetastatic thyroid tumors. On the study more broadly: The authors compared repertoires across blood and tumor or nodule tissue from malignant and benign thyroid patients.

V lost 0 bases, J lost 1 base, and 6 bases lay in between. Germline CDR1 is KGHSH and CDR2 is LQKENI. This CDR3 comprises 15 residues. Study-wide results and limits: Malignant tumors reportedly showed significantly higher TCR beta diversity than benign nodules in both blood and tumor.

In the source study's methods: The distant-metastasis classifier for papillary thyroid cancer was built from CDR3 differences across clinicopathological groups. TCRdb re-clonotyped the PCR reads via MiXCR. TCRdb's processing, not the study's, gives the V and J calls here. The sample holds tens of thousands of clones, 25% to 30% seen once. None of the patients had undergone any treatment ahead of thyroid surgery. This TCR was sampled from a female donor with papillary thyroid cancer or a benign thyroid nodule (not recorded which). Some clones in this sample may be carry-over from other donors' samples. V is TRBV18 and J is TRBJ1-4; no firm D call. Sequenced sample: blood. CDR3 DNA sequence: TGTGCCAGCTCACCACCACGGGAAACTAATGAAAAACTGTTTTTT. Protein sequence: CASSPPRETNEKLFF.